Listed here is a single TCR beta chain. Its antigen is unidentified. PCR amplification relied on 60 Vbeta primers (plus 13 Jbeta primers). Generated by immunoSEQ multiplex PCR, the TCRdb table keeps only in-frame clones and is missing some. The table gives about 54,000 clones; the top ten clones make up 6.5% to 8.5% of it. Germline values: CDR1 SGHTA, CDR2 FQGNSA. V was trimmed by 5 bases and J by 8 bases, leaving 15 bases between them. The CDR3 has 13 amino acids. The data originate from a study of cytomegalovirus exposure and HLA in healthy donors. Overall study results and limits: Some segments of the V type, notably TRBV6-2 and TRBV6-3, were excluded as indistinguishable. Three chains linked to CMV were shown in vitro to be specific for CMV antigens. Productive status was seen about 87% or about 30% of the time for most TCR beta V segments in an earlier analysis. In a later analysis, V- and J-gene trimming of beta chains associated with a DCLRE1C missense variant, replicated independently.

The chain combines TRBV7-2 with TRBJ1-2; weak D call: TRBD1 (6 bases). The sample consisted of PBMCs. The TCR comes from a woman aged 40 to 50 in good health and CMV-seronegative. The CDR3 DNA reads TGTGCCAGCAGCGCCCCAGGGGTCCGCGGCTACACCTTC. It codes for CASSAPGVRGYTF.